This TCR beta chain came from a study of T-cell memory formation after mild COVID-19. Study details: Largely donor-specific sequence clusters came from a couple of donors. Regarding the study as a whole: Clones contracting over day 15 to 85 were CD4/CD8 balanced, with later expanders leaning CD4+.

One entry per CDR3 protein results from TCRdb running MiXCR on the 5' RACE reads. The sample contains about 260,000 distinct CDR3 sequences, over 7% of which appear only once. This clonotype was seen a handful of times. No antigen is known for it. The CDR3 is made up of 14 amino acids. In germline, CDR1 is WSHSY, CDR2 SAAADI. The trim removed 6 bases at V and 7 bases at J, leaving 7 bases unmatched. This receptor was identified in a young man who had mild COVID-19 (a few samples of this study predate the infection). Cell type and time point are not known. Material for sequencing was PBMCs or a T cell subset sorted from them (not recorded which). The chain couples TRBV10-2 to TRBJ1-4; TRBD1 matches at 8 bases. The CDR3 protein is CASSDSGGSEKLFF. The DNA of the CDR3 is TGCGCCAGCAGCGATTCAGGGGGCTCTGAAAAACTGTTTTTT.